Listed here are 8 T cell receptor beta chains from one sample, sequenced in a study of blood T cell repertoires in COVID-19. Profiled with immunoSEQ multiplex PCR; TCRdb holds only in-frame clones, not every one. The table records 200,000 to 300,000 clones, 87% of them present only once. Sequencing input: peripheral blood. The receptors come from a woman in her 40s who had recovered from COVID-19.

This clone appeared a single time. The chain uses TRBV5-3 and TRBJ2-2; D uncertain. TRBV5-3 is an open reading frame whose function is uncertain. CDR3 length: 17 residues. The V end was cut by 4 bases, the J end by 6 bases, with 22 bases between. CDR3 nucleotide sequence: TGTGCCAGAAGCCCCCAGTTTCAGGTTCCATTCTCCGGGGAGCTGTTTTTT. This gives the protein CARSPQFQVPFSGELFF.

This chain connects TRBV30 to TRBJ1-5; D uncertain. Germline CDR1 and CDR2: GTSNPN and SVGIG (reference sequence). With 5 bases removed from V and 7 bases from J, the gap between germline ends came to 21 bases. CDR3 size: 15 residues. The CDR3 bases are TGTGCCTGGGGCAATGAAAATTTTATGGCCCAGCCCCAGCATTTT. Residues: CAWGNENFMAQPQHF.

The rearrangement links TRBV5-8 to TRBJ2-1; TRBD1 is a possible D gene (6 bases). CDR1 is SGHTS and CDR2 is YDEGEE in the germline V gene. CDR3 size: 15 residues. Trimming took 7 bases from V and 4 from J, leaving 18 bases between them. DNA for the CDR3: TGTGCCAGCTTCAGGGGACGCACTTCATACAATGAGCAGTTCTTC. Translation: CASFRGRTSYNEQFF.

This clone was recorded only once. The chain is built from TRBV25-1 and TRBJ2-5; TRBD1 matches at 9 bases. The CDR3 loop spans 16 amino acids. Losses at the gene ends were 1 base for V and 3 bases for J; bases not matched to a gene: 6. Per the germline V gene, CDR1 is MGHDK and CDR2 is SYGVNS. This CDR3 reads CASSEWVTGGEETQYF. CDR3 DNA: TGTGCCAGCAGTGAATGGGTGACAGGGGGTGAAGAGACCCAGTACTTC.

The chain combines TRBV10-1 with TRBJ2-2; a possible D gene is TRBD2 (5 bases). This CDR3 spans 13 amino acids. Trimming removed 8 bases from V and 6 bases from J, with 13 bases in between. Germline V gene sequence: CDR1 WNHNN, CDR2 SYGVQD (reference sequence). CDR3: CASARGIAGELFF. DNA for the CDR3: TGCGCCAGCGCCCGGGGAATAGCCGGGGAGCTGTTTTTT.

This rearrangement joins TRBV6-5 to TRBJ2-7, with TRBD2 matching over 13 bases. The CDR3 is made up of 14 amino acids. Germline values: CDR1 MNHEY, CDR2 SVGAGI. With 4 bases clipped from V and 4 bases from J, the junction kept 1 base outside the gene matches. This CDR3 reads CASSWGLAGYEQYF. The CDR3 DNA is TGTGCCAGCAGTTGGGGACTAGCGGGGTACGAGCAGTACTTC.

V and J are TRBV6-6 and TRBJ1-6; possible D gene TRBD1, 6 bases. Germline CDR1 reads MNHNY; CDR2 reads SVGAGI (reference sequence). Trimming cost V 6 bases and J 12 bases, with 18 bases left between them. The CDR3 is 14 residues long. CDR3 nucleotide sequence: TGTGCCAGCAGGTGGGGACAACAAGAGGTACCCCTCCACTTT. Protein: CASRWGQQEVPLHF.

In this sample, this clone turned up once. The chain employs TRBV6-5 and TRBJ2-4, with 9 positions matching TRBD2. V trimming: 3 bases; J trimming: 9 bases; junction bases outside the gene matches: 12. The CDR3 is 16 amino acids. The germline V gene encodes CDR1 MNHEY and CDR2 SVGAGI. CDR3: CASSYSGGASGGIQYF. The CDR3 DNA reads TGTGCCAGCAGTTATAGCGGGGGAGCTTCGGGGGGCATTCAGTACTTC.